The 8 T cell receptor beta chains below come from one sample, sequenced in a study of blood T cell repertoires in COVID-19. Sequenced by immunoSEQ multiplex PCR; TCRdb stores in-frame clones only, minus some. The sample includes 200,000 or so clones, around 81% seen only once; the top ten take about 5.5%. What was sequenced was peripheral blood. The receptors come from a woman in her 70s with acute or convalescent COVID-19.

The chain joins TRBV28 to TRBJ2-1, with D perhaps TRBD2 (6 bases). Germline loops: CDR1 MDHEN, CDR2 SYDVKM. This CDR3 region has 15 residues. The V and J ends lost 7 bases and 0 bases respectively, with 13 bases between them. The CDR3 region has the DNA TGTGCCAGCATCCTAGGCGGGGCCTCCTACAATGAGCAGTTCTTC. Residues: CASILGGASYNEQFF.

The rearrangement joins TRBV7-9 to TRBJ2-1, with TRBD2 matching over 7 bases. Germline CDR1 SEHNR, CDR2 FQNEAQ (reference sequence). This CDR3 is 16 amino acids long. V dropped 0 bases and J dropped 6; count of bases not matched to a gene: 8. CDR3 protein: CASSLAKPSGTNEQFF. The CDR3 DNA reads TGTGCCAGCAGCTTAGCTAAGCCTAGCGGAACCAATGAGCAGTTCTTC.

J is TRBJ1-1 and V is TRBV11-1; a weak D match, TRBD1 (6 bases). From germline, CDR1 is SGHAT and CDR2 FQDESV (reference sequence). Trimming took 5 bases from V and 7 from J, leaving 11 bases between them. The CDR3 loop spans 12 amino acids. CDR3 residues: CASSRQTGEAFF. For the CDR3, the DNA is TGTGCCAGCAGCCGCCAGACAGGTGAAGCTTTCTTT. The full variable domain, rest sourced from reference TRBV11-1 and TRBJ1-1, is EAEVAQSPRYKITEKSQAVAFWCDPISGHATLYWYRQILGQGPELLVQFQDESVVDDSQLPKDRFSAERLKGVDSTLKIQPAELGDSAMYLCASSRQTGEAFFGQGTRLTVV.

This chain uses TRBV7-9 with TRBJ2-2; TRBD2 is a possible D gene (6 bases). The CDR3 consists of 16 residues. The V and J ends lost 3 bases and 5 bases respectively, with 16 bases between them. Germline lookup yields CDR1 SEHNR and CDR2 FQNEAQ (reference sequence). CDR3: CASSFSQGRETGELFF. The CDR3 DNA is TGTGCCAGCAGCTTTTCTCAGGGACGGGAGACCGGGGAGCTGTTTTTT.

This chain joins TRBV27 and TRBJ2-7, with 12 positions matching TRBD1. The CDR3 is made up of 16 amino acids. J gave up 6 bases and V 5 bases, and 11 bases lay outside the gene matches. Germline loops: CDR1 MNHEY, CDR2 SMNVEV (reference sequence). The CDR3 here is CASSTLGGQGAIEQYF. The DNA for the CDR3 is TGTGCCAGCAGTACCCTTGGGGGACAGGGGGCTATCGAGCAGTACTTC.

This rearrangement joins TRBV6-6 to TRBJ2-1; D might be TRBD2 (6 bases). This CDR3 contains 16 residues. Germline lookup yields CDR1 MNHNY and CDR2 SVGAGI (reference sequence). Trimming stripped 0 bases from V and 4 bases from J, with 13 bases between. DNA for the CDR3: TGTGCCAGCAGTTACTCGGGCGGGATGGGATACAATGAGCAGTTCTTC. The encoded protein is CASSYSGGMGYNEQFF.

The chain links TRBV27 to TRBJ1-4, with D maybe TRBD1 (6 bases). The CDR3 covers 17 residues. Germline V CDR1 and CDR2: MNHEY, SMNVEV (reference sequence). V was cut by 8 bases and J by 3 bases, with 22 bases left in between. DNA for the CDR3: TGTGCCAGCTCTTATCAATGGCAAGGGGGGGCTAATGAAAAACTGTTTTTT. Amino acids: CASSYQWQGGANEKLFF.

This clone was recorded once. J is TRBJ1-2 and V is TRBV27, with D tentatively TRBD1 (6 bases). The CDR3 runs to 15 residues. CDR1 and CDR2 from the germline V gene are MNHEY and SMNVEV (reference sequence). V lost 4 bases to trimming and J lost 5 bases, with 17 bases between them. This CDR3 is CASSSGTTGIYGYTF. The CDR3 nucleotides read TGTGCCAGCAGTTCCGGAACCACAGGGATTTATGGCTACACCTTC.